The next 4 T cell receptor beta chains were all read from a single sample in a study of response to subunit inactivated influenza vaccine. Each CDR3 protein gets one entry after TCRdb re-called the RT-PCR reads with MiXCR. The repertoire holds about 520,000 distinct CDR3 sequences, roughly 7.6% seen once, with roughly 13% in the top ten. The sample here was PBMCs from blood, taken roughly 24 months after vaccination. These receptors originate from a man between 50 and 75 years old who received an inactivated influenza vaccine.

This chain joins TRBV5-1 and TRBJ1-4; TRBD1 is a possible D gene (5 bases). V was shortened by 3 bases and J by 7 bases, with 16 bases between the two germline ends. From germline, CDR1 is SGHRS and CDR2 YFSETQ. The CDR3 is 15 amino acids. Written as DNA, the CDR3 is TGCGCCAGCAGCTCGGGAGCCCTTGGGGCTGAAAAACTGTTTTTT. It encodes CASSSGALGAEKLFF.

In this sample, this clonotype turned up a few times. The chain links TRBV6-2 or TRBV6-3 to TRBJ2-7; 11 bases match TRBD2. Trimming took 1 base from V and 6 from J; bases not matched to a gene: 5. CDR1 is MNHEY and CDR2 is SVGEGT in the germline V gene. The CDR3 runs to 15 residues. The CDR3, as DNA: TGTGCCAGCAGTTACTATGCTAGCGGGAGGCTCGAGCAGTACTTC. This gives the protein CASSYYASGRLEQYF.

This clonotype was recorded many times. The chain carries TRBV15 and TRBJ2-2; D is uncertain. V was shortened by 3 bases and J by 6 bases, with 11 bases between the two germline ends. The length of the CDR3 is 14 residues. The V gene's germline CDR1 is LNHNV and CDR2 YYDKDF (reference sequence). CDR3: CATSSLQEAGELFF. Written as DNA, the CDR3 is TGTGCCACCAGCAGCCTTCAAGAGGCCGGGGAGCTGTTTTTT.

This clonotype was recorded a few times. The gene calls are TRBV2 and TRBJ2-1; the D gene is possibly TRBD1 (6 bases). Per germline, CDR1 SNHLY and CDR2 FYNNEI. Trimming removed 2 bases from V and 2 bases from J, with 7 bases in between. The CDR3 contains 14 residues. The CDR3 region has the DNA TGTGCCAGCAGTGAAACAGGGCCCTACAATGAGCAGTTCTTC. This translates into CASSETGPYNEQFF.